This T cell receptor (beta chain) was observed in a study of identical twins. A universal primer site was incorporated via template switching, and the cDNA contained unique molecular identifiers. Using its own MiXCR run on the 5' RACE reads, TCRdb lists one record per CDR3 protein. The table has a few hundred thousand distinct CDR3 sequences, approximately 9.6% seen once; the top ten hold roughly 3%. General observations from the study: The study found excess low generation probability among twin-shared out-of-frame alpha sequences.

This clonotype appeared a few times. Antigen: not known. The ends were cut back, 6 bases at V and 7 bases at J, with 21 bases in the middle. This CDR3 comprises 16 residues. Germline V lookup: CDR1 SGHTA, CDR2 FQGTGA. The sample was also reused in another study, on yellow fever vaccine responses in identical twins. That source notes: Twins' vaccine T cell response reportedly seemed partly convergent, partly personalized.

The clonotype comes from a woman under 30 in good health. The rearrangement uses TRBV7-3 and TRBJ2-2; perhaps TRBD1 as D (5 bases). The sequenced material came from PBMCs. The CDR3 DNA follows: TGTGCCAGCAGAATAAGGAAGGGGTATCGGGTCGGGGAGCTGTTTTTT. Its protein is CASRIRKGYRVGELFF.